Following are 27 T cell receptor beta chains from one sample sequenced in a study of blood T cell repertoires in COVID-19. Here immunoSEQ multiplex PCR was the method, and the copy in TCRdb shows in-frame clones only, minus some. The table shows about 110,000 clones, with around 80% occurring only once. The material sequenced was peripheral blood. The receptors originated from a man in his 70s with active or convalescent COVID-19.

The V and J genes are TRBV2 and TRBJ1-2; tentative D call: TRBD1 (6 bases). CDR3 size: 12 residues. CDR1 and CDR2 (germline): SNHLY, FYNNEI. The V end was cut by 7 bases, the J end by 5 bases, with 11 bases between. CDR3 nucleotide sequence: TGTGCCAGCACCGGGACAAGTTATGGCTACACCTTC. Encoded protein: CASTGTSYGYTF.

This rearrangement joins TRBV27 to TRBJ1-6, with unresolved D. V lost 7 bases to trimming and J lost 0 bases, with 13 bases between them. In germline, CDR1 is MNHEY, CDR2 SMNVEV (reference sequence). The CDR3 is made up of 16 amino acids. The CDR3 region is CASKPPRASYNSPLHF. In DNA form, the CDR3 reads TGTGCCAGCAAACCCCCGAGGGCCTCCTATAATTCACCCCTCCACTTT.

The chain has TRBV2 and TRBJ2-7, with TRBD2 as a possible D gene (6 bases). Germline V lookup: CDR1 SNHLY, CDR2 FYNNEI. Deletions cut 8 bases from V and 5 bases from J, with 13 bases between. The CDR3 contains 12 residues. The CDR3 spells CASGWDWDEQYF. In nucleotides, the CDR3 is TGTGCCAGCGGCTGGGACTGGGACGAGCAGTACTTC.

This chain connects TRBV2 to TRBJ1-2; 10 bases are shared with TRBD1. The CDR3 is made up of 15 amino acids. J lost 4 bases, V lost 6 bases, and 8 bases had no gene match. Germline-derived CDR1 and CDR2 are SNHLY and FYNNEI. CDR3: CASRARDRGGYGYTF. CDR3 DNA sequence: TGTGCCAGCAGGGCTCGGGACAGGGGTGGCTATGGCTACACCTTC.

The chain links TRBV3-1 (or the pseudogene TRBV3-2) to TRBJ2-2, with a possible D match to TRBD2 (6 bases). Per the germline V gene, CDR1 is LGHDT and CDR2 is YNNKEL (reference sequence). V was trimmed by 4 bases and J by 0 bases, leaving 12 bases between them. The CDR3 loop spans 16 amino acids. CDR3 residues: CASSPEGLTNTGELFF. CDR3 sequence (DNA): TGTGCCAGCAGCCCAGAGGGACTTACGAACACCGGGGAGCTGTTTTTT.

The chain carries TRBV12-5 and TRBJ1-1; TRBD1 might be the D (5 bases). This CDR3 region has 12 residues. Germline loops: CDR1 LGHNT, CDR2 FRNRAP. Trimming cost V 6 bases and J 4 bases, with 9 bases left between them. The CDR3 sequence is CASGQGGTEAFF. CDR3 bases: TGTGCTAGTGGGCAGGGTGGCACTGAAGCTTTCTTT.

The chain combines TRBV29-1 with TRBJ2-3, with a weak D call TRBD2 (7 bases). This CDR3 comprises 15 residues. Trimming pared 6 bases from V and 6 bases from J, leaving 22 bases between. Germline CDR1 SQVTM, CDR2 ANQGSEA. The DNA of the CDR3 is TGCAGCGTCGAGGGGGGGGCCCGCATCCGGGATACGCAGTATTTT. It specifies CSVEGGARIRDTQYF.

The chain has TRBV19 and TRBJ1-3, with 10 bases aligning to TRBD1. The CDR3 is 16 amino acids. V shed 6 bases, J shed 7 bases, and the junction held 12 bases outside the gene matches. The germline V gene encodes CDR1 LNHDA and CDR2 SQIVND (reference sequence). This chain's CDR3 is CASRPQRDRGKNTIYF. The CDR3 DNA reads as TGTGCCAGTAGACCCCAACGGGACAGGGGTAAGAACACCATATATTTT.

This rearrangement joins TRBV7-3 to TRBJ2-1; the D gene is possibly TRBD1 (5 bases). With 5 bases removed from V and 5 bases from J, the gap between germline ends came to 16 bases. The germline CDR1 and CDR2 sequences are SGHTA and FQGTGA. CDR3 length equals 15 residues. This chain's CDR3 is CASSQGTSLNNEQFF. CDR3 in DNA: TGTGCCAGCAGCCAGGGAACTTCTTTAAACAATGAGCAGTTCTTC.

Here the CDR3 DNA reads TGCGCCAGCAGCTTCGACAGGGGATATTCACCCCTCCACTTT. Translating gives CASSFDRGYSPLHF. The genes are TRBV5-1 and TRBJ1-6; 8 bases are shared with TRBD1. The CDR3 has 14 amino acids. With 2 bases clipped from V and 8 bases from J, the junction kept 3 bases outside the gene matches. The germline V gene has CDR1 SGHRS and CDR2 YFSETQ.

The chain combines TRBV18 with TRBJ2-7; no definite D call. Germline V gene lookup returns CDR1 KGHSH and CDR2 LQKENI. The CDR3 has 14 amino acids. V was trimmed by 8 bases and J by 4 bases, leaving 18 bases between them. Here the CDR3 reads CASQDIRESYEQYF. DNA for the CDR3: TGTGCCAGCCAAGACATTCGAGAGAGTTACGAGCAGTACTTC.

This chain connects TRBV30 to TRBJ1-2; a weak D match, TRBD1 (5 bases). CDR3 size: 12 residues. The germline V gene has CDR1 GTSNPN and CDR2 SVGIG (reference sequence). Trimming cost V 0 bases and J 10 bases, with 12 bases left between them. CDR3 protein: CAWSVPGLSYTF. The CDR3 bases are TGTGCCTGGAGTGTACCAGGGTTATCCTACACCTTC. Together with reference TRBV30 and TRBJ1-2, the CDR3 gives the full variable domain: SQTIHQWPATLVQPVGSPLSLECTVEGTSNPNLYWYRQAAGRGLQLLFYSVGIGQISSEVPQNLSASRPQDRQFILSSKKLLLSDSGFYLCAWSVPGLSYTFGSGTRLTVV.

V and J are TRBV5-4 and TRBJ2-7; 8 bases align to TRBD1. The CDR3 spans 14 residues. Per germline, CDR1 SGHNT and CDR2 YYREEE (reference sequence). J was trimmed by 2 bases and V by 3 bases; bases with no gene match: 4. The CDR3 loop reads CASSSQGETYEQYF. The CDR3 nucleotides read TGTGCCAGCAGCTCACAGGGGGAGACCTACGAGCAGTACTTC.

This chain connects TRBV27 to TRBJ2-1; 10 bases fit TRBD2. The CDR3 contains 15 residues. CDR1 MNHEY and CDR2 SMNVEV come from the germline V gene (reference sequence). With V trimmed by 6 bases and J by 8 bases, 10 bases remained unmatched. The CDR3 nucleotides read TGTGCCAGCAGGGGGGGGAGCGGGAGGGCCGATGAGCAGTTCTTC. This translates into CASRGGSGRADEQFF.

The V call is TRBV3-1 (or the pseudogene TRBV3-2), the J call TRBJ2-7; 9 nucleotides line up with TRBD1. The junction had 2 bases not matched to a gene; V was cut back by 4 bases and J by 4 bases. This CDR3 region has 13 residues. Germline CDR1 LGHDT, CDR2 YNNKEL (reference sequence). CDR3: CASSRGQGYEQYF. CDR3 bases: TGTGCCAGCAGCCGAGGACAGGGGTACGAGCAGTACTTC.

This chain uses TRBV3-1 (or the pseudogene TRBV3-2) with TRBJ1-2; 7 nucleotides agree with TRBD1. V shed 4 bases and J 5 bases; nucleotides not matched to a gene: 7. Germline V gene lookup returns CDR1 LGHDT and CDR2 YNNKEL (reference sequence). The CDR3 is 14 residues long. The DNA of the CDR3 is TGTGCCAGCAGCCGGACAGGCCCCTTTTATGGCTACACCTTC. The encoded protein is CASSRTGPFYGYTF.

CDR3 DNA: TGCGCCAGCAGCTTGGCCCCCACAGGGGGCATGGACACCGGGGAGCTGTTTTTT. This gives the protein CASSLAPTGGMDTGELFF. J is TRBJ2-2 and V is TRBV5-1; 9 nucleotides match TRBD1. This CDR3 comprises 18 residues. The V and J ends lost 0 bases and 3 bases, in that order; junction bases with no gene match: 9. CDR1 SGHRS and CDR2 YFSETQ come from the germline V gene.

This chain links TRBV14 with TRBJ1-6; D is undetermined. The V gene lost 1 base and the J gene lost 3 bases, with 7 bases spanning the gap. This CDR3 has 15 residues. Germline CDR1 is SGHDN and CDR2 is FVKESK. DNA of the CDR3: TGTGCCAGCAGCCAAGCCGGTGTCTATAATTCACCCCTCCACTTT. Translation gives CASSQAGVYNSPLHF.

The rearrangement joins TRBV6-5 to TRBJ2-6; tentative D call: TRBD2 (7 bases). The CDR3 length is 14 residues. Per germline, CDR1 MNHEY and CDR2 SVGAGI. V lost 7 bases, J lost 2 bases, and 9 bases lay in between. CDR3 sequence (DNA): TGTGCCAGCAAGGGGGGGCCTGGGGCCAACGTCCTGACTTTC. It encodes CASKGGPGANVLTF.

The rearrangement joins TRBV5-6 to TRBJ1-1; weak D call: TRBD1 (5 bases). The CDR3 has 14 residues. Germline CDR1 is SGHDT and CDR2 is YYEEEE. Trimming left V 5 bases short and J 3 bases short, with 14 bases between. The CDR3 nucleotides read TGTGCCAGCAGGGCCGGGACTGCTTACACTGAAGCTTTCTTT. This translates into CASRAGTAYTEAFF. Combining the CDR3 with reference TRBV5-6 and TRBJ1-1 gives the whole variable domain DAGVTQSPTHLIKTRGQQVTLRCSPKSGHDTVSWYQQALGQGPQFIFQYYEEEERQRGNFPDRFSGHQFPNYSSELNVNALLLGDSALYLCASRAGTAYTEAFFGQGTRLTVV.

The chain joins TRBV6-1 to TRBJ1-5; TRBD1 matches at 9 bases. Germline values: CDR1 MNHNS, CDR2 SASEGT. The CDR3 spans 14 residues. The ends lost 1 base at V and 6 bases at J; junction bases unmatched: 1. CDR3 sequence: CASSEGTGVQPQHF. In DNA, the CDR3 is TGTGCCAGCAGTGAAGGGACAGGGGTTCAGCCCCAGCATTTT.

The rearrangement uses TRBV19 and TRBJ1-5; the D gene is possibly TRBD1 (5 bases). The CDR3 is 12 amino acids. The germline gives CDR1 LNHDA, CDR2 SQIVND (reference sequence). V shed 5 bases and J shed 4 bases, with 6 bases lying between them. CDR3 nucleotides: TGTGCCAGTAGTGGGGGGAATCAGCCCCAGCATTTT. Protein sequence: CASSGGNQPQHF.

The chain couples TRBV27 to TRBJ1-5; 8 bases map to TRBD1. Trimming cost V 6 bases and J 11 bases; bases outside gene matches: 9. In germline, CDR1 is MNHEY, CDR2 SMNVEV (reference sequence). The CDR3 has 13 residues. CDR3 in DNA: TGTGCCAGCAGCCTCGGACAGGGCAGTTCCCAGCATTTT. Residues: CASSLGQGSSQHF.

The J gene is TRBJ1-2, the V gene TRBV5-1; a possible D gene is TRBD1 (5 bases). With 4 bases removed from V and 4 bases from J, the gap between germline ends came to 17 bases. The CDR3 totals 15 residues. Germline V CDR1 and CDR2: SGHRS, YFSETQ. CDR3 protein: CASSPSPDRSYGYTF. The CDR3 nucleotides are TGCGCCAGCAGCCCCTCTCCCGACAGAAGCTATGGCTACACCTTC.

The V gene is TRBV7-7, the J gene TRBJ1-3; no definite D call. Deletions cut 5 bases from V and 2 bases from J, with 7 bases between. CDR1 and CDR2 from the germline V gene are SSHAT and FNYEAQ (reference sequence). The CDR3 has 13 amino acids. The CDR3 here is CASSPGTGNTIYF. The CDR3 DNA is TGTGCCAGCAGCCCCGGGACTGGAAACACCATATATTTT. Variable domain in full (rest from reference TRBV7-7 and TRBJ1-3): GAGVSQSPRYKVTKRGQDVTLRCDPISSHATLYWYQQALGQGPEFLTYFNYEAQPDKSGLPSDRFSAERPEGSISTLTIQRTEQRDSAMYRCASSPGTGNTIYFGEGSWLTVV.

The chain couples TRBV18 to TRBJ2-1; a weak D match, TRBD1 (6 bases). Deletions cut 4 bases from V and 8 bases from J, with 9 bases between. Germline-derived CDR1 and CDR2 are KGHSH and LQKENI. This CDR3 region has 12 residues. The CDR3 is CASSHDRYEQFF. CDR3 in DNA: TGTGCCAGCTCACACGACAGGTATGAGCAGTTCTTC.

The chain recombines TRBV28 with TRBJ1-5; D might be TRBD1 (6 bases). From germline, CDR1 is MDHEN and CDR2 SYDVKM. The CDR3 runs to 14 residues. V lost 7 bases and J 5 bases, leaving 15 bases between the germline ends. CDR3 amino acids: CASTGGQGDQPQHF. The CDR3 DNA is TGTGCCAGCACCGGGGGGCAGGGCGATCAGCCCCAGCATTTT.